A single sample is the source of the 4 T cell receptor beta chains below, sequenced in a study of blood T cell repertoires in COVID-19 (dated by TCRdb to 2018 to 2021). The protocol used for the library was the immunoSEQ multiplex PCR assay. TCRdb's version of the immuneACCESS table is confined to in-frame rearrangements and falls short of the full clone set. An unresolved V gene accounts for under half of the shortfall where checked; the remainder is of unknown origin. In all, the sample holds 120,000 to 150,000 clones, and almost 85% of those were seen once. The ten largest clones capture 4.5% to 5.5% of the sample. Sequencing was carried out using PBMCs or T cells enriched from blood (not recorded which). These receptors were collected from a man in his forties with acute COVID-19.

This clone is a singleton in its sample. This rearrangement joins TRBV4-3 to TRBJ1-1; perhaps TRBD1 as D (5 bases). In germline, CDR1 is LGHNA, CDR2 YSLEER. The V gene lost 1 base and the J gene lost 10 bases, with 10 bases spanning the gap. The CDR3 contains 12 residues. DNA for the CDR3: TGCGCCAGCAGCCAAGGGGGGGACCGAGCTTTCTTT. Its protein is CASSQGGDRAFF.

The rearrangement joins TRBV7-2 to TRBJ1-2; D is unresolved. The CDR3 extends over 15 amino acids. The V and J ends lost 1 base and 5 bases respectively, with 14 bases between them. Germline assignment: CDR1 SGHTA and CDR2 FQGNSA. The CDR3 here is CASSLVSGFEYGYTF. DNA for the CDR3: TGTGCCAGCAGCTTAGTGTCAGGCTTTGAATATGGCTACACCTTC.

In its sample, this clone was seen a few times. The V and J genes are TRBV11-2 and TRBJ1-6, with D possibly being TRBD1 (5 bases). The CDR3 spans 16 residues. V was cut by 1 base and J by 8 bases, with 15 bases left in between. Germline CDR1 SGHAT, CDR2 FQNNGV. The CDR3 region is CASSLGPRAYYSPLHF. CDR3 coding DNA: TGTGCCAGCAGCTTAGGCCCCAGGGCTTATTATTCACCCCTCCACTTT.

This chain joins TRBV10-1 and TRBJ2-7; 9 bases agree with TRBD1. Germline CDR1 reads WNHNN; CDR2 reads SYGVQD (reference sequence). After removal of 8 bases from V and 1 base from J, the junction contained 3 bases not matched to a gene. The CDR3 loop spans 13 amino acids. CDR3 sequence reads: CASSGQGSYEQYF. The CDR3, as DNA: TGCGCCAGCTCGGGACAGGGATCCTACGAGCAGTACTTC.